The 28 T cell receptor beta chains in this list originate from one sample, sequenced in a study of blood T cell repertoires in COVID-19. Method: immunoSEQ multiplex PCR; TCRdb's copy keeps in-frame clones and lacks some. The sample includes over 200,000 clones, 70% to 80% of them seen just once. Sequencing input: peripheral blood. These receptors were collected from a woman older than 75 with acute or convalescent COVID-19.

The rearrangement uses TRBV19 and TRBJ2-3; perhaps TRBD2 as D (6 bases). CDR1 is LNHDA and CDR2 is SQIVND in the germline V gene (reference sequence). V was trimmed by 0 bases and J by 4 bases, leaving 20 bases between them. This CDR3 has 18 amino acids. CDR3 residues: CASSIDPGLARAADTQYF. The CDR3 coding sequence is TGTGCCAGTAGTATAGATCCTGGCCTAGCGCGTGCGGCAGATACGCAGTATTTT.

A word on this clone: No DNA is shown, since the ends of the CDR3 on it are uncertain; the CDR3 is the one TCRdb lists. The V and J genes are TRBV6-5 and TRBJ2-4; TRBD2 is the table's D call, not checked against the DNA. Germline CDR1 is MNHEY and CDR2 is SVGAGI. The CDR3 adds up to 14 amino acids, both ends counted. CDR3 loop: CASSTSGAKNIQYF.

The CDR3 DNA reads TGTGCCAGCAGCCAAGTAACGGGGTGGAACACTGAAGCTTTCTTT. It encodes CASSQVTGWNTEAFF. The chain links TRBV14 to TRBJ1-1; D is unclear. The V gene lost 1 base and the J gene lost 1 base, with 10 bases spanning the gap. The CDR3 loop spans 15 amino acids. CDR1 and CDR2 (germline): SGHDN, FVKESK.

The rearrangement uses TRBV11-2 and TRBJ2-5; 7 bases are shared with TRBD1. Germline V lookup: CDR1 SGHAT, CDR2 FQNNGV. Germline trimming cut 5 bases from V and 5 bases from J; bases unmatched to any gene: 5. CDR3 length equals 13 residues. The CDR3 loop is CASSKGARETQYF. CDR3 DNA sequence: TGTGCCAGCAGCAAGGGGGCGCGGGAGACCCAGTACTTC.

V is TRBV19 and J is TRBJ1-2; 8 bases fit TRBD1. Germline V lookup: CDR1 LNHDA, CDR2 SQIVND (reference sequence). V was clipped by 3 bases and J by 4 bases; unmatched bases: 13. This CDR3 is 17 amino acids long. CDR3 residues: CASSMLLGTGGSYGYTF. The CDR3 bases are TGTGCCAGTAGTATGTTATTAGGGACAGGCGGTTCCTATGGCTACACCTTC. The complete variable domain, with remaining parts taken from reference TRBV19 and TRBJ1-2, reads DGGITQSPKYLFRKEGQNVTLSCEQNLNHDAMYWYRQDPGQGLRLIYYSQIVNDFQKGDIAEGYSVSREKKESFPLTVTSAQKNPTAFYLCASSMLLGTGGSYGYTFGSGTRLTVV.

As to this clone: Different DNA sequences within this sample yield the same CDR3. The V call is TRBV3-1 (or the pseudogene TRBV3-2), the J call TRBJ2-2, with 7 bases lining up with TRBD2. Trimming removed 3 bases from V and 4 bases from J; junction bases left unmatched: 2. The CDR3 spans 14 residues. From germline, CDR1 is LGHDT and CDR2 YNNKEL (reference sequence). The CDR3 DNA is TGTGCCAGCAGCCAGGGGGGGGGCACCGGGGAGCTGTTTTTT. This gives the protein CASSQGGGTGELFF.

In this sample, this clone turned up a few times. The chain employs TRBV9 and TRBJ1-5; TRBD1 might be the D (5 bases). V lost 0 bases and J lost 8, with 15 bases in between. The CDR3 is made up of 15 amino acids. From germline, CDR1 is SGDLS and CDR2 YYNGEE. In nucleotides, the CDR3 is TGTGCCAGCAGCGTAGGGGACTCCCTAACGGAGCCCCAGCATTTT. This codes for CASSVGDSLTEPQHF. The full variable domain, its missing parts supplied by reference TRBV9 and TRBJ1-5, is DSGVTQTPKHLITATGQRVTLRCSPRSGDLSVYWYQQSLDQGLQFLIQYYNGEERAKGNILERFSAQQFPDLHSELNLSSLELGDSALYFCASSVGDSLTEPQHFGDGTRLSIL.

The CDR3 coding sequence is TGTGCCAGCACCCTCGGACACAATCAGCCCCAGCATTTT. Protein product: CASTLGHNQPQHF. The chain carries TRBV12-3 or TRBV12-4 and TRBJ1-5, with D possibly being TRBD1 (5 bases). Trimming cost V 7 bases and J 3 bases, with 10 bases left between them. There are 13 residues in the CDR3.

This chain connects TRBV10-3 to TRBJ2-2; a weak D match, TRBD1 (5 bases). This CDR3 spans 12 amino acids. The germline gives CDR1 ENHRY, CDR2 SYGVKD. V was trimmed by 4 bases and J by 5 bases, leaving 5 bases between them. CDR3 sequence: CAISAGTGELFF. CDR3 sequence (DNA): TGTGCCATCAGTGCAGGGACCGGGGAGCTGTTTTTT.

The rearrangement uses TRBV11-2 and TRBJ2-7; no clear D. V was cut by 1 base and J by 4 bases, with 11 bases left in between. Per germline, CDR1 SGHAT and CDR2 FQNNGV. The CDR3 covers 14 residues. In nucleotides, the CDR3 is TGTGCCAGCAGCTTAGTTCCAGGTCAATACGAGCAGTACTTC. Translating it yields CASSLVPGQYEQYF.

The J gene is TRBJ1-1, the V gene TRBV10-3; possible D gene TRBD1, 6 bases. V lost 10 bases to trimming and J lost 2 bases, with 11 bases between them. The CDR3 is 12 amino acids. CDR1 is ENHRY, CDR2 SYGVKD, per germline. The CDR3 region has the DNA TGTGCCACCGGCAGGGGAAACACTGAAGCTTTCTTT. Protein: CATGRGNTEAFF.

The V and J genes are TRBV15 and TRBJ2-7; 8 bases line up with TRBD2. The CDR3 spans 14 residues. V trimming: 1 base; J trimming: 2 bases; junction bases outside the gene matches: 1. The germline CDR1 and CDR2 sequences are LNHNV and YYDKDF (reference sequence). The CDR3 loop is CATSRGAGAYEQYF. The CDR3 DNA sequence: TGTGCCACCAGCAGAGGAGCGGGAGCCTACGAGCAGTACTTC.

The gene calls are TRBV18 and TRBJ1-2; 7 positions match TRBD1. The CDR3 has 16 amino acids. Unmatched junction bases numbered 7, after V lost 2 bases and J lost 1 base. Germline loops: CDR1 KGHSH, CDR2 LQKENI. The CDR3 region has the DNA TGTGCCAGCTCACCATCCCAGGACAGGAGTAACTATGGCTACACCTTC. It specifies CASSPSQDRSNYGYTF.

The chain employs TRBV6-1 and TRBJ2-7, with TRBD2 identical over 7 bases. J gave up 1 base and V 2 bases, and 8 bases lay outside the gene matches. The CDR3 is 16 residues long. CDR1 and CDR2 from the germline V gene are MNHNS and SASEGT. The CDR3 DNA reads TGTGCCAGCAGTGAAAATTTGCGGGGGTCGTCCTACGAGCAGTACTTC. As protein: CASSENLRGSSYEQYF.

The genes are TRBV11-3 and TRBJ2-3; D might be TRBD1 (5 bases). CDR1 SGHNT and CDR2 YENEEA come from the germline V gene. V was cut by 4 bases and J by 3 bases, with 14 bases left in between. The CDR3 runs to 15 residues. The CDR3 protein is CASSSGSIGTDTQYF. The CDR3 coding sequence is TGTGCCAGCAGCTCAGGGTCTATCGGGACAGATACGCAGTATTTT.

The sample holds a few counts of this clone. The chain links TRBV6-6 to TRBJ1-1; possible D gene TRBD1, 5 bases. Trimming stripped 2 bases from V and 7 bases from J, with 8 bases between. CDR3 length: 12 amino acids. Germline assignment: CDR1 MNHNY and CDR2 SVGAGI (reference sequence). CDR3 residues: CASSYGGNEAFF. The CDR3 DNA reads as TGTGCCAGCAGTTACGGGGGGAATGAAGCTTTCTTT.

This clone was recorded only once. The rearrangement links TRBV5-1 to TRBJ1-1; D might be TRBD1 (6 bases). CDR1 SGHRS and CDR2 YFSETQ come from the germline V gene. V shed 4 bases and J shed 7 bases, with 20 bases lying between them. The CDR3 has 15 residues. The CDR3 bases are TGCGCCAGCAGCCCCGGCTGGACAGCAGTCTATGAAGCTTTCTTT. It encodes CASSPGWTAVYEAFF. The full variable domain, rest sourced from reference TRBV5-1 and TRBJ1-1, is KAGVTQTPRYLIKTRGQQVTLSCSPISGHRSVSWYQQTPGQGLQFLFEYFSETQRNKGNFPGRFSGRQFSNSRSEMNVSTLELGDSALYLCASSPGWTAVYEAFFGQGTRLTVV.

The chain uses TRBV6-5 and TRBJ2-2; 9 nucleotides agree with TRBD2. Trimming cost V 8 bases and J 7 bases; bases outside gene matches: 8. The CDR3 covers 14 residues. Per the germline V gene, CDR1 is MNHEY and CDR2 is SVGAGI. CDR3: CASSGREGLGELFF. The DNA of the CDR3 is TGTGCCAGCTCGGGGCGGGAGGGCCTCGGGGAGCTGTTTTTT.

V is TRBV5-1 and J is TRBJ2-5, with D maybe TRBD2 (5 bases). CDR3 size: 14 residues. Trimming cost V 7 bases and J 0 bases, with 13 bases left between them. The V gene's germline CDR1 is SGHRS and CDR2 YFSETQ. CDR3 protein: CASAARTYQETQYF. CDR3 in DNA: TGCGCCAGCGCGGCTCGGACTTACCAAGAGACCCAGTACTTC.

The gene calls are TRBV2 and TRBJ1-2; 7 bases align to TRBD1. From germline, CDR1 is SNHLY and CDR2 FYNNEI. Trimming removed 4 bases from V and 1 base from J; junction bases left unmatched: 3. There are 14 residues in the CDR3. The CDR3 region has the DNA TGTGCCAGCAGTGCTCAGGGGGGTAACTATGGCTACACCTTC. Residues: CASSAQGGNYGYTF.

This rearrangement joins TRBV5-1 to TRBJ1-1; D is perhaps TRBD1 (5 bases). The CDR3 is made up of 14 amino acids. Trimming removed 1 base at V and 4 bases at J, with 11 bases between. Germline V gives CDR1 SGHRS, CDR2 YFSETQ. The DNA for the CDR3 is TGCGCCAGCAGCTTGCAGGGCCAGGGCACTGAAGCTTTCTTT. It encodes CASSLQGQGTEAFF.

The genes are TRBV27 and TRBJ2-7, with unresolved D. Germline V gives CDR1 MNHEY, CDR2 SMNVEV (reference sequence). The CDR3 runs to 15 residues. V was trimmed by 3 bases and J by 0 bases, leaving 12 bases between them. CDR3 region: CASSLVYPGSYEQYF. The DNA of the CDR3 is TGTGCCAGCAGTTTGGTATATCCCGGCTCCTACGAGCAGTACTTC.

The chain joins TRBV5-1 to TRBJ1-2, with 7 bases that match TRBD1. V lost 2 bases to trimming and J lost 0 bases; unmatched junction nucleotides: 4. The CDR3 runs 15 residues. Germline V gene lookup returns CDR1 SGHRS and CDR2 YFSETQ. The CDR3 protein is CASSLTGVANYGYTF. Written as DNA, the CDR3 is TGCGCCAGCAGCTTAACAGGGGTAGCTAACTATGGCTACACCTTC. Looking up the rest from reference TRBV5-1 and TRBJ1-2 gives the full variable domain: KAGVTQTPRYLIKTRGQQVTLSCSPISGHRSVSWYQQTPGQGLQFLFEYFSETQRNKGNFPGRFSGRQFSNSRSEMNVSTLELGDSALYLCASSLTGVANYGYTFGSGTRLTVV.

The chain combines TRBV6-5 with TRBJ1-5, with no clear D. The germline CDR1 and CDR2 sequences are MNHEY and SVGAGI. This CDR3 has 13 residues. V was clipped by 2 bases and J by 6 bases, with 8 bases between them. CDR3 DNA sequence: TGTGCCAGCAGTTACGATGGGCGTCAGCCCCAGCATTTT. Translated: CASSYDGRQPQHF.

This rearrangement joins TRBV6-5 to TRBJ2-5; D possibly corresponds to TRBD2 (6 bases). The CDR3 is made up of 15 amino acids. Germline-derived CDR1 and CDR2 are MNHEY and SVGAGI. The V gene lost 6 bases and the J gene lost 5 bases, with 19 bases spanning the gap. The CDR3 is CASSLRARGWETQYF. For the CDR3, the DNA is TGTGCCAGCAGCCTAAGGGCTCGGGGGTGGGAGACCCAGTACTTC.

J is TRBJ1-5 and V is TRBV6-5; TRBD1 matches 9 bases. The germline CDR1 and CDR2 sequences are MNHEY and SVGAGI. Trimming took 4 bases from V and 4 from J; bases not matched to a gene: 5. CDR3 length: 15 amino acids. The DNA of the CDR3 is TGTGCCAGCAGTTCAATGGGACAGGGTAATCAGCCCCAGCATTTT. It encodes CASSSMGQGNQPQHF.

The chain recombines TRBV5-4 with TRBJ2-5; 8 bases match TRBD2. The germline CDR1 and CDR2 sequences are SGHNT and YYREEE (reference sequence). CDR3 length: 16 residues. Germline trimming cut 4 bases from V and 3 bases from J; bases unmatched to any gene: 11. The CDR3 sequence: CASSPGTRQAEETQYF. For the CDR3, the DNA is TGTGCCAGCAGCCCGGGGACTAGGCAAGCCGAAGAGACCCAGTACTTC.

This clone was detected only once. J is TRBJ1-2 and V is TRBV4-1, with 9 nucleotides matching TRBD1. CDR3 size: 15 residues. Germline CDR1 reads MGHRA; CDR2 reads YSYEKL. With 2 bases clipped from V and 2 bases from J, the junction kept 3 bases outside the gene matches. The CDR3 DNA follows: TGCGCCAGCAGCCAAATTGGGACAGGGAACTATGGCTACACCTTC. Amino acids: CASSQIGTGNYGYTF.